A selection of T cell receptor beta chains follows, all from one sample in a study of blood T cell repertoires in COVID-19. Profiling relied on immunoSEQ multiplex PCR, and the TCRdb table lists in-frame clones only, not all of them. This table holds a few hundred thousand clones, less than 90% found once. The sequencing sample was made of peripheral blood. The receptors were sampled from a man aged 60 to 75 with acute or convalescent COVID-19. The CDR3 runs from the conserved cysteine through the conserved F or W. A D gene is named only where the DNA matches it firmly. Where a row states a size, it is once, few, many or the class of an expanded clone; other rows omit it.

v_call	clone_size	j_call	d_call	cdr3_aa	cdr3_nt
TRBV7-6	.	TRBJ2-7	TRBD2	CASSLGDYYEQYF	TGTGCCAGCAGCTTAGGGGACTACTACGAGCAGTACTTC
TRBV19	.	TRBJ1-2	.	CASSNVAGFGGYTF	TGTGCCAGTAGTAACGTGGCAGGGTTCGGTGGCTACACCTTC
TRBV18	.	TRBJ2-1	TRBD1	CASSQPGTAYNEQFF	TGTGCCAGCTCACAACCCGGGACAGCCTACAATGAGCAGTTCTTC
TRBV7-9	few	TRBJ1-1	.	CASSLIGTNTEAFF	TGTGCCAGCAGCTTAATTGGCACAAACACTGAAGCTTTCTTT
TRBV6-5	.	TRBJ2-1	.	CASSYVGGTYNEQFF	TGTGCCAGCAGTTACGTAGGGGGTACCTACAATGAGCAGTTCTTC
TRBV25-1	.	TRBJ2-5	TRBD1	CASSETYRGRAQYF	TGTGCCAGCAGTGAAACTTACAGGGGCAGGGCCCAGTACTTC
TRBV9	.	TRBJ1-2	.	CASSLTQQGSYGYTF	TGTGCCAGCAGCCTGACGCAGCAGGGCAGCTATGGCTACACCTTC
TRBV19	.	TRBJ1-3	.	CASSIIRGSGNTIYF	TGTGCCAGTAGTATAATTAGGGGGTCCGGAAACACCATATATTTT
TRBV18	few	TRBJ2-1	TRBD2	CASSRLAGGGSYNEQFF	TGTGCCAGCTCACGACTAGCGGGAGGAGGCTCCTACAATGAGCAGTTCTTC
TRBV5-1	.	TRBJ2-3	TRBD1	CASSSPGGTDTQYF	TGCGCCAGCAGCTCCCCAGGGGGAACAGATACGCAGTATTTT
TRBV5-1	.	TRBJ2-7	TRBD1	CASCTGTASSYEQYF	TGCGCCAGCTGCACCGGGACAGCAAGCTCCTACGAGCAGTACTTC
TRBV5-1	.	TRBJ2-7	.	CASSPEQVSNPFRSYEQYF	TGCGCCAGCAGCCCAGAACAGGTTTCTAACCCCTTTAGGTCCTACGAGCAGTACTTC
TRBV20-1	.	TRBJ1-4	TRBD1	CSASSANRGRDEKLFF	TGCAGTGCTAGTAGCGCTAACAGGGGCAGGGATGAAAAACTGTTTTTT
TRBV7-3	few	TRBJ2-7	.	CASSLIGRPSEQYF	TGTGCCAGCAGCTTAATTGGGAGGCCGTCCGAGCAGTACTTC
TRBV27	.	TRBJ2-7	TRBD1	CASSPLTGGYNEQYF	TGTGCCAGCAGCCCGCTGACAGGGGGATATAACGAGCAGTACTTC
TRBV2	.	TRBJ1-3	.	CASSSGISGNTIYF	TGTGCCAGCAGTTCGGGGATCTCTGGAAACACCATATATTTT
TRBV2	.	TRBJ1-2	.	CATKESAIGYTF	TGTGCCACTAAGGAGAGCGCTATTGGCTACACCTTC
TRBV27	.	TRBJ1-1	TRBD1	CASSFAYHRGGTEAFF	TGTGCCAGCAGTTTCGCCTATCACAGGGGCGGCACTGAAGCTTTCTTT
TRBV9	.	TRBJ1-3	.	CASSPWGGRSGNTIYF	TGTGCCAGCAGCCCCTGGGGGGGTCGCTCTGGAAACACCATATATTTT
TRBV21-1	.	TRBJ1-4	.	CASSKGGVGGDEKLFF	TGTGCCAGCAGCAAAGGAGGAGTTGGAGGTGATGAAAAACTGTTTTTT
TRBV9	.	TRBJ2-6	.	CASSVGVSSGANVLTF	TGTGCCAGCAGCGTAGGAGTGTCCTCCGGGGCCAACGTCCTGACTTTC
TRBV30	.	TRBJ1-5	.	CAWSEGGRQPQHF	TGTGCCTGGAGTGAGGGAGGGCGGCAGCCCCAGCATTTT
TRBV7-9	.	TRBJ2-5	TRBD1	CASTFGDRGQETQYF	TGTGCCAGCACCTTTGGGGACAGGGGACAAGAGACCCAGTACTTC
TRBV12-3/TRBV12-4	.	TRBJ2-1	.	CASSFQYEQFF	TGTGCCAGCAGTTTTCAGTATGAGCAGTTCTTC
TRBV4-1	.	TRBJ2-3	.	CASSVRTLADTQYF	TGCGCCAGCAGCGTGAGGACTCTAGCAGATACGCAGTATTTT
TRBV6-2/TRBV6-3	.	TRBJ2-7	TRBD1	CASSSPGQGLYEQYF	TGTGCCAGCAGTTCCCCGGGACAGGGGCTTTACGAGCAGTACTTC
TRBV4-2	.	TRBJ2-7	.	CASSQEETGVGEQYF	TGTGCCAGCAGCCAAGAGGAGACGGGGGTGGGTGAGCAGTACTTC
TRBV6-2/TRBV6-3	.	TRBJ2-7	TRBD2	CASSPWEAGVAYEQYF	TGTGCCAGCAGCCCCTGGGAGGCGGGAGTCGCCTACGAGCAGTACTTC
TRBV19	.	TRBJ2-1	TRBD1	CASIDRGYNEQFF	TGTGCCAGTATCGACAGGGGCTACAATGAGCAGTTCTTC
TRBV2	.	TRBJ2-3	.	CASSVGGTSTDTQYF	TGTGCCAGCAGTGTTGGGGGGACTAGCACAGATACGCAGTATTTT
TRBV15	.	TRBJ2-1	TRBD2	CATSRAGRVAGGREQFF	TGTGCCACCAGCAGAGCCGGTCGGGTAGCGGGAGGGCGTGAGCAGTTCTTC
TRBV6-5	.	TRBJ1-2	.	CASSLDSSYGYTF	TGTGCCAGCAGTCTCGACAGTTCCTATGGCTACACCTTC
TRBV19	.	TRBJ1-5	TRBD1	CASSLTGGNQPQHF	TGTGCCAGTAGTCTCACAGGGGGAAATCAGCCCCAGCATTTT
TRBV27	once	TRBJ2-7	.	CASKGEGSNPYEQYF	TGTGCCAGCAAGGGGGAGGGCTCAAACCCCTACGAGCAGTACTTC
TRBV19	.	TRBJ2-7	.	CASTPEQGPYYEQYF	TGTGCCAGTACCCCTGAGCAGGGCCCTTACTACGAGCAGTACTTC
TRBV10-3	.	TRBJ2-5	.	CAISELQGRETQYF	TGTGCCATCAGTGAACTCCAGGGCCGGGAGACCCAGTACTTC
TRBV19	few	TRBJ1-5	.	CATRVGATGFQPQHF	TGTGCCACCAGAGTAGGGGCCACAGGGTTTCAGCCCCAGCATTTT
TRBV6-6	.	TRBJ1-6	.	CASSLSYTRGGNSPLHF	TGTGCCAGCAGTCTTAGCTACACCCGCGGGGGTAATTCACCCCTCCACTTT
TRBV2	.	TRBJ2-5	TRBD1	CASSAQGERQETQYF	TGTGCCAGCAGCGCACAGGGGGAGAGACAAGAGACCCAGTACTTC
TRBV7-9	.	TRBJ2-1	.	CASSLVRDGAVF	TGTGCCAGCAGCTTAGTTAGGGATGGGGCGGTCTTC
TRBV30	.	TRBJ1-6	TRBD1	CAWNYGQGPDSPLHF	TGTGCCTGGAATTACGGACAGGGACCGGATTCACCCCTCCACTTT
TRBV13	once	TRBJ2-7	TRBD1	CASSRGQGITKTNEQYF	TGTGCCAGCAGCAGGGGACAGGGGATAACCAAGACGAACGAGCAGTACTTC
TRBV18	.	TRBJ2-7	TRBD2	CASSPSSGVSYEQYF	TGTGCCAGCTCACCCTCTAGCGGGGTCTCCTACGAGCAGTACTTC
TRBV5-1	.	TRBJ2-5	TRBD1	CASSLGQGQETQYF	TGCGCCAGCAGCTTGGGACAGGGCCAAGAGACCCAGTACTTC
TRBV15	few	TRBJ2-7	TRBD1	CATSRGGGQGYEQYF	TGTGCCACCAGCAGAGGAGGAGGACAGGGCTACGAGCAGTACTTC
TRBV5-4	.	TRBJ2-3	.	CASSLDQGSWDTQYF	TGTGCCAGCAGCTTGGATCAGGGATCGTGGGATACGCAGTATTTT